This T cell receptor (beta chain) was identified during a study of blood T cell repertoires in COVID-19. From germline, CDR1 is MNHEY and CDR2 SVGAGI. Trimming cost V 6 bases and J 7 bases; bases outside gene matches: 12. The CDR3 is 15 amino acids. The repertoire was sequenced with immunoSEQ multiplex PCR; TCRdb's copy has only in-frame clones and lacks some. The data contain 150,000 to 200,000 clones, roughly four fifths of them singletons. This chain connects TRBV6-5 to TRBJ1-1; 9 bases are a match to TRBD1. Sample: peripheral blood. The receptor's source is an elderly woman with COVID-19, enrolled during active disease. The chain's CDR3 is CASRRPGTGSSEAFF. Written as DNA, the CDR3 is TGTGCCAGCAGACGTCCCGGGACAGGGTCCAGTGAAGCTTTCTTT.